What follows are 21 T cell receptor beta chains derived from one specimen sequenced in a study of blood T cells in healthy people across ages. A second PCR, run for about 6 to 11 cycles, used a sample-barcoded 5' primer plus a J-beta primer mix. TCRdb recomputed calls from the 5' RACE reads with MiXCR, one row per CDR3 protein. The profile covers more than 1 million distinct CDR3 sequences, with 45% appearing a single time and 18% taken by the ten largest. Material: blood. The receptor source for this set is an older woman in good health.

The chain recombines TRBV12-3 or TRBV12-4 with TRBJ1-6; 7 nucleotides line up with TRBD1. CDR3 length: 14 amino acids. V lost 5 bases, J lost 9 bases, and 7 bases stayed unmatched. CDR3 sequence reads: CASSPQGNGSPLHF. In DNA form, the CDR3 reads TGTGCCAGCAGTCCACAGGGGAATGGTTCACCCCTCCACTTT.

Only a few counts were recorded for this clonotype. The chain employs TRBV25-1 and TRBJ1-1, with D possibly being TRBD1 (5 bases). V lost 4 bases and J 8 bases, leaving 11 bases between the germline ends. This CDR3 is built from 12 residues. The germline gives CDR1 MGHDK, CDR2 SYGVNS. The CDR3 spells CASSGPRTEAFF. The CDR3 DNA sequence: TGTGCCAGCAGTGGACCCCGGACAGAAGCTTTCTTT.

This clonotype was detected only a few times. The rearrangement links TRBV20-1 to TRBJ2-2, with 11 bases identical to TRBD2. J lost 7 bases, V lost 3 bases, and 7 bases had no gene match. The CDR3 covers 15 residues. CDR1 is DFQATT, CDR2 SNEGSKA, per germline (reference sequence). CDR3 nucleotides: TGCAGTGCTAGCACTAGCGGGAGTCAATTCGGGGAGCTGTTTTTT. Translated: CSASTSGSQFGELFF.

The gene calls are TRBV12-3 or TRBV12-4 and TRBJ1-1, with TRBD1 identical over 7 bases. CDR3 length: 11 amino acids. Trimming removed 7 bases from V and 4 bases from J; junction bases left unmatched: 0. CDR3 in amino acids: CASNRGTEAFF. The DNA for the CDR3 is TGTGCCAGCAACAGGGGCACTGAAGCTTTCTTT.

This clonotype appeared a few times. This rearrangement joins TRBV28 to TRBJ2-1; no clear D. The CDR3 spans 10 residues. Germline-derived CDR1 and CDR2 are MDHEN and SYDVKM. V was shortened by 1 base and J by 15 bases, with 7 bases between the two germline ends. The CDR3 reads CASSLSQLFF. DNA for the CDR3: TGTGCCAGCAGTTTATCCCAGCTGTTCTTC.

The rearrangement uses TRBV27 and TRBJ2-7, with 13 positions matching TRBD2. This CDR3 region has 16 residues. V was clipped by 1 base and J by 7 bases; unmatched bases: 7. CDR1 and CDR2 (germline): MNHEY, SMNVEV (reference sequence). CDR3: CASSLLGTSGNDEQYF. In DNA form, the CDR3 reads TGTGCCAGCAGTTTATTGGGGACTAGCGGGAATGATGAGCAGTACTTC.

The CDR3 protein is CASSQETGGGNEQFF. In nucleotides, the CDR3 is TGTGCCAGCAGCCAGGAGACAGGGGGGGGCAATGAGCAGTTCTTC. V usage is TRBV7-8 and J usage is TRBJ2-1, with TRBD1 matching 9 bases. CDR1 and CDR2 (germline): SGHVS, FQNEAQ. V lost 5 bases and J lost 6; bases outside the gene matches: 8. This CDR3 region has 15 residues.

This clonotype was counted a few times. The chain is built from TRBV5-1 and TRBJ2-1, with TRBD2 identical over 8 bases. Trimming cost V 1 base and J 1 base; bases outside gene matches: 7. The CDR3 covers 17 residues. Germline V gene lookup returns CDR1 SGHRS and CDR2 YFSETQ. The CDR3 DNA reads TGCGCCAGCAGCTTGTATTCAGCGGGGGCTTCCTACAATGAGCAGTTCTTC. Its protein product is CASSLYSAGASYNEQFF.

The genes are TRBV6-6 and TRBJ2-7, with D tentatively TRBD1 or TRBD2 (5 bases each). V lost 2 bases to trimming and J lost 1 base, with 18 bases between them. The CDR3 runs to 17 residues. Germline V lookup: CDR1 MNHNY, CDR2 SVGAGI (reference sequence). The CDR3 is CASSYPNLGDGSYEQYF. For the CDR3, the DNA is TGTGCCAGCAGTTACCCAAATTTGGGGGATGGGTCCTACGAGCAGTACTTC.

V gene TRBV20-1 combines with J gene TRBJ2-7; 13 nucleotides line up with TRBD2. The CDR3 loop spans 14 amino acids. Germline V gives CDR1 DFQATT, CDR2 SNEGSKA (reference sequence). The junction had 5 bases not matched to a gene; V was cut back by 5 bases and J by 4 bases. The CDR3 protein is CSASPGLAGYEQYF. The CDR3 region has the DNA TGCAGTGCTTCTCCGGGACTAGCGGGATACGAGCAGTACTTC.

The rearrangement joins TRBV4-1 to TRBJ2-5, with D unclear. Germline V gene sequence: CDR1 MGHRA, CDR2 YSYEKL. CDR3 length equals 13 residues. V lost 1 base to trimming and J lost 11 bases, with 14 bases between them. CDR3 DNA sequence: TGCGCCAGCAGCCAAGGCCCAGGAATGGAGCAGTACTTC. This gives the protein CASSQGPGMEQYF.

J is TRBJ2-3 and V is TRBV5-6, with 7 nucleotides matching TRBD1. Germline CDR1 reads SGHDT; CDR2 reads YYEEEE. V lost 2 bases to trimming and J lost 7 bases; unmatched junction nucleotides: 7. The CDR3 is made up of 14 amino acids. The CDR3 DNA reads as TGTGCCAGCAGCTTAAGACAGGGTGGAAATACGCAGTATTTT. Translating it yields CASSLRQGGNTQYF.

The rearrangement links TRBV6-1 to TRBJ1-5, with a possible D match to TRBD1 (5 bases). This CDR3 contains 14 residues. V was cut by 0 bases and J by 13 bases, with 16 bases left in between. Germline V gene lookup returns CDR1 MNHNS and CDR2 SASEGT. The CDR3 DNA reads TGTGCCAGCAGTGAAGCAAGGGGAGGCAGTATACAGCATTTT. Translated: CASSEARGGSIQHF.

The chain links TRBV9 to TRBJ1-4; D unclear. Trimming took off 0 bases at V and 5 bases at J, with 8 bases between the two ends. This CDR3 has 14 amino acids. Looked up from germline, CDR1 is SGDLS and CDR2 is YYNGEE. CDR3 region: CASSVDPVNEKLFF. DNA of the CDR3: TGTGCCAGCAGCGTAGACCCAGTGAATGAAAAACTGTTTTTT.

This chain links TRBV27 with TRBJ2-5, with D perhaps assigned TRBD1 or TRBD2 (5 bases each). The CDR3 is 14 amino acids. The V end was cut by 3 bases, the J end by 0 bases, with 8 bases between. Looked up from germline, CDR1 is MNHEY and CDR2 is SMNVEV (reference sequence). In nucleotides, the CDR3 is TGTGCCAGCAGTTTCCTGGGGGACCAAGAGACCCAGTACTTC. This encodes CASSFLGDQETQYF.

This clonotype has more than one count but fewer than ten. The chain uses TRBV28 and TRBJ2-3; 8 positions agree with TRBD1. Per germline, CDR1 MDHEN and CDR2 SYDVKM. The CDR3 contains 18 residues. Trimming cost V 3 bases and J 0 bases; bases outside gene matches: 11. In DNA form, the CDR3 reads TGTGCCAGCAGTTTTACGACCGGGACAGGTCAAAGCACAGATACGCAGTATTTT. It codes for CASSFTTGTGQSTDTQYF.

The CDR3 DNA is TGCAGCTTTCACGCGGGGACAGGGTCCAATGAGCAGTACTTC. Encoded protein: CSFHAGTGSNEQYF. The V call is TRBV29-1, the J call TRBJ2-7; 9 positions agree with TRBD1. The V gene's germline CDR1 is SQVTM and CDR2 ANQGSEA. The CDR3 totals 14 residues. V gave up 8 bases and J gave up 7 bases; unmatched junction bases: 15.

The chain employs TRBV27 and TRBJ2-5; D possibly corresponds to TRBD2 (5 bases). The DNA end lines up better with TRBJ2-7; the J call may be wrong. CDR1 MNHEY and CDR2 SMNVEV come from the germline V gene (reference sequence). This CDR3 region has 15 residues. DNA for the CDR3: TGTGCCAGCAGGCGGTTAACCGAGGGCGGCTACGAGCAGTACTTC. Residues: CASRRLTEGGYEQYF.

The rearrangement uses TRBV13 and TRBJ2-7; D perhaps matches TRBD2 (5 bases). This CDR3 comprises 15 residues. V lost 4 bases and J lost 0, with 13 bases in between. Germline V CDR1 and CDR2: PRHDT, FYEKMQ (reference sequence). In DNA form, the CDR3 reads TGTGCCAGCAGCTCAAGAGCGGTAAGCTCCTACGAGCAGTACTTC. Translating it yields CASSSRAVSSYEQYF.

This clonotype was seen a single time. This chain connects TRBV27 to TRBJ2-2, with 13 positions matching TRBD2. The CDR3 covers 15 residues. V gave up 7 bases and J gave up 6 bases; unmatched junction bases: 5. Germline V gene lookup returns CDR1 MNHEY and CDR2 SMNVEV (reference sequence). Here the CDR3 reads CASTLLAGGSGELFF. CDR3 bases: TGTGCCAGCACCTTACTAGCGGGAGGGTCCGGGGAGCTGTTTTTT.

This clonotype appeared a few times. CDR3 bases: TGTGCCAGCAGCTCCCAGTTTAAGGGTTATGAGCAGTACTTC. Protein sequence: CASSSQFKGYEQYF. The chain is built from TRBV7-9 and TRBJ2-5; D is uncertain. CDR3 length: 14 residues. CDR1 and CDR2 from the germline V gene are SEHNR and FQNEAQ (reference sequence). The V end lost 4 bases, the J end lost 11 bases, and 20 bases lay between the germline ends.